The source of this T cell receptor (beta chain) is a study of T-cell reconstitution after alpha-beta-depleted transplantation in children. Notes on the study in general: After one year, T-cell counts and TCRbeta diversity mostly came from new T cells. Several hundred graft clones that had expanded were reportedly the source of alpha-beta T cells about two months after transplant. Surviving recipient T cells and intrathymic progenitors accounted for some patients' high TCRbeta diversity at day 60.

This CDR3 has 15 residues. V lost 1 base and J 0 bases, leaving 7 bases between the germline ends. CDR1 MNHEY and CDR2 SVGAGI come from the germline V gene. A word on this clonotype: What it recognizes is unknown.

Unique molecular identifiers featured in how the TCRbeta library was prepared. TCRdb reprocessed the PCR reads with MiXCR, giving one entry per CDR3 protein. The table includes 450,000 to 550,000 distinct CDR3 sequences, about an eighth detected once. V is TRBV6-5 and J is TRBJ2-1, with D possibly TRBD2 on 5 matching bases. The material was PBMCs, mostly from graft donor cells, obtained 180 days after TCRalphabeta/CD19-depleted stem cell transplant. The receptor was derived from a female patient under 10 years old who had a stem cell transplant for aplastic anemia, so the T cells may come from the graft donor. The CDR3 spells CASSYWSGSYNEQFF. CDR3 DNA: TGTGCCAGCAGTTACTGGAGCGGCTCCTACAATGAGCAGTTCTTC.